Given below is one T cell receptor (beta chain) in context. This entry is derived from a study of patients and donors after allogeneic stem cell transplantation. TCRdb re-called the RT-PCR reads through MiXCR, storing one row per CDR3 protein. The sample records over 130,000 distinct CDR3 sequences, approximately 35% being singletons. V lost 5 bases to trimming and J lost 3 bases, with 17 bases between them. The CDR3 is 16 amino acids. CDR1 is MNHEY, CDR2 SMNVEV, per germline (reference sequence). The rearrangement joins TRBV27 to TRBJ1-5; the D gene is possibly TRBD1 (6 bases). The material sequenced was blood, either unsorted or a sorted T cell fraction (not recorded which). The sequence was collected from a human donor who was either an allogeneic HSCT recipient or a stem cell or donor lymphocyte infusion donor (not recorded which). It is not recorded whose cells these are; they may come from a transplant donor. CDR3 protein: CASSKFPRGYNQPQHF. The CDR3 coding sequence is TGTGCCAGCAGTAAGTTCCCCAGGGGATACAATCAGCCCCAGCATTTT.